These T cell receptor beta chains were read from a single sample in a study of cytomegalovirus exposure and HLA in healthy donors. Generated by immunoSEQ multiplex PCR, the TCRdb table keeps only in-frame clones and is missing some. The table records 120,000 to 150,000 clones, 80% of them present only once. Material: PBMCs. The source is a woman in her thirties in good health and CMV-seronegative. Each CDR3 is given with its conserved first and last residue. Fields, in order: CDR3 DNA, CDR3 protein, J gene, V gene, D gene, CDR3 length, clone size. D genes are given only for firm matches. Only part of the rows carry a size: once, few, many, or a class if the clone is expanded.

CDR3nt: TGTGCCAGCAGTCCCGACGGAGCCTCTGGAAACACCATATATTTT; CDR3aa: CASSPDGASGNTIYF; j_gene: TRBJ1-3; v_gene: TRBV7-9; d_gene: -; len: 15; abundance: -
CDR3nt: TGTGCCACCAGCAGAGATCAAGGGGGCGCAGATACGCAGTATTTT; CDR3aa: CATSRDQGGADTQYF; j_gene: TRBJ2-3; v_gene: TRBV15; d_gene: TRBD1; len: 15; abundance: -
CDR3nt: TGTGCCTGGAGCCGGCGCACAGTCCAAGAGACCCAGTACTTC; CDR3aa: CAWSRRTVQETQYF; j_gene: TRBJ2-5; v_gene: TRBV30; d_gene: -; len: 14; abundance: -
CDR3nt: TGTGCCATCAGTGCGAGACTAGCGGGAGGTGACAATGAGCAGTTCTTC; CDR3aa: CAISARLAGGDNEQFF; j_gene: TRBJ2-1; v_gene: TRBV10-3; d_gene: TRBD2; len: 16; abundance: -
CDR3nt: TGTGCCAGCAGCCCCCAGGTAGGAGGACCCTACGAGCAGTACTTC; CDR3aa: CASSPQVGGPYEQYF; j_gene: TRBJ2-7; v_gene: TRBV9; d_gene: -; len: 15; abundance: -
CDR3nt: TGTGCCAGCAGCTTTTCGCCGGGGTCCTACAATGAGCAGTTCTTC; CDR3aa: CASSFSPGSYNEQFF; j_gene: TRBJ2-1; v_gene: TRBV11-3; d_gene: -; len: 15; abundance: -
CDR3nt: TGTGCCTGGAGCCCCACGGGAGTTGACACTGAAGCTTTCTTT; CDR3aa: CAWSPTGVDTEAFF; j_gene: TRBJ1-1; v_gene: TRBV30; d_gene: -; len: 14; abundance: -
CDR3nt: TGTGCCAGTAGTATAGGTGGGAGCGCCTACAATGAGCAGTTCTTC; CDR3aa: CASSIGGSAYNEQFF; j_gene: TRBJ2-1; v_gene: TRBV19; d_gene: -; len: 15; abundance: -
CDR3nt: TGTGCCAGCAGTGCCGGGACAGGGGGGGAAAAACTGTTTTTT; CDR3aa: CASSAGTGGEKLFF; j_gene: TRBJ1-4; v_gene: TRBV27; d_gene: TRBD1; len: 14; abundance: -
CDR3nt: TGTGCCAGCAATAGACTGACAGGGGGGTCCTATAATTCACCCCTCCACTTT; CDR3aa: CASNRLTGGSYNSPLHF; j_gene: TRBJ1-6; v_gene: TRBV2; d_gene: TRBD1; len: 17; abundance: -
CDR3nt: TGTGCCAGCAGCTTAGGGACAACAATCTACGAGCAGTACTTC; CDR3aa: CASSLGTTIYEQYF; j_gene: TRBJ2-7; v_gene: TRBV7-2; d_gene: -; len: 14; abundance: -
CDR3nt: TGCGCCAGCAGCCCCTTGACTAGCGGGAGGACCGGGGAGCTGTTTTTT; CDR3aa: CASSPLTSGRTGELFF; j_gene: TRBJ2-2; v_gene: TRBV5-1; d_gene: TRBD2; len: 16; abundance: -
CDR3nt: TGCGCCAGCAGCCAACGGCCAGGCGCTGCGTACGAGCAGTACTTC; CDR3aa: CASSQRPGAAYEQYF; j_gene: TRBJ2-7; v_gene: TRBV4-1; d_gene: -; len: 15; abundance: once
CDR3nt: TGTGCCAGTAGCCCTACCGCGACTAGCGGGAGGTCGCATGAGCAGTTCTTC; CDR3aa: CASSPTATSGRSHEQFF; j_gene: TRBJ2-1; v_gene: TRBV4-2; d_gene: TRBD2; len: 17; abundance: -
CDR3nt: TGTGCCAGCAGCTTAGGGGACAGGGGTTATAATTCACCCCTCCACTTT; CDR3aa: CASSLGDRGYNSPLHF; j_gene: TRBJ1-6; v_gene: TRBV7-9; d_gene: TRBD1; len: 16; abundance: -
CDR3nt: TGTGCCAGCAGCTTAAACCGAGGGGGACCCACTGAAGCTTTCTTT; CDR3aa: CASSLNRGGPTEAFF; j_gene: TRBJ1-1; v_gene: TRBV7-3; d_gene: -; len: 15; abundance: few
CDR3nt: TGTGCCAGCAGTTTACTAGCGATGTATAGCACAGATACGCAGTATTTT; CDR3aa: CASSLLAMYSTDTQYF; j_gene: TRBJ2-3; v_gene: TRBV28; d_gene: -; len: 16; abundance: -
CDR3nt: TGTGCCAGCAGTTTCACAGGGGGATACGAGCAGTACTTC; CDR3aa: CASSFTGGYEQYF; j_gene: TRBJ2-7; v_gene: TRBV27; d_gene: TRBD1; len: 13; abundance: -
CDR3nt: TGTGCCAGCAGCGCGGGGACAGGGGTTTACAATGAGCAGTTCTTC; CDR3aa: CASSAGTGVYNEQFF; j_gene: TRBJ2-1; v_gene: TRBV5-6; d_gene: TRBD1; len: 15; abundance: -
CDR3nt: TGTGCCTGGAGTGTAGGAGGGAAGGCTGAAGCTTTCTTT; CDR3aa: CAWSVGGKAEAFF; j_gene: TRBJ1-1; v_gene: TRBV30; d_gene: -; len: 13; abundance: -
CDR3nt: TGTGCCATCAGTGAGTCGGGCAGCCAAGAGACCCAGTACTTC; CDR3aa: CAISESGSQETQYF; j_gene: TRBJ2-5; v_gene: TRBV10-3; d_gene: -; len: 14; abundance: -
CDR3nt: TGCAGCGTGAGGCCGAACACTGAAGCTTTCTTT; CDR3aa: CSVRPNTEAFF; j_gene: TRBJ1-1; v_gene: TRBV29-1; d_gene: -; len: 11; abundance: few
CDR3nt: TGTGCCAGCAGCTCCCCGATCGACTCGCAAGACCCAAATGAGCAGTTCTTC; CDR3aa: CASSSPIDSQDPNEQFF; j_gene: TRBJ2-1; v_gene: TRBV7-9; d_gene: -; len: 17; abundance: -
CDR3nt: TGCGCCAGCAGCCCTTGGCCCGACAGGGGTAGTACCGGGGAGCTGTTTTTT; CDR3aa: CASSPWPDRGSTGELFF; j_gene: TRBJ2-2; v_gene: TRBV5-1; d_gene: TRBD1; len: 17; abundance: -
CDR3nt: TGTGCCAGCACCCCCGTAGGGGGCCTTGAGACCCAGTACTTC; CDR3aa: CASTPVGGLETQYF; j_gene: TRBJ2-5; v_gene: TRBV5-6; d_gene: TRBD1; len: 14; abundance: once
CDR3nt: TGCGCCAGCAGCACCAGGGGAGATACTGAAGCTTTCTTT; CDR3aa: CASSTRGDTEAFF; j_gene: TRBJ1-1; v_gene: TRBV5-1; d_gene: -; len: 13; abundance: -
CDR3nt: TGTGCCGGCGGGACAGGGGGCGGTCTAGATACGCAGTATTTT; CDR3aa: CAGGTGGGLDTQYF; j_gene: TRBJ2-3; v_gene: TRBV2; d_gene: TRBD1; len: 14; abundance: -
CDR3nt: TGTGCCAGCAGCTTCGGGACTAGAGACGAGCAGTACTTC; CDR3aa: CASSFGTRDEQYF; j_gene: TRBJ2-7; v_gene: TRBV7-2; d_gene: TRBD2; len: 13; abundance: once
CDR3nt: TGCGCCAGCAGCTCTCAGGGGAGGGACTATGGCTACACCTTC; CDR3aa: CASSSQGRDYGYTF; j_gene: TRBJ1-2; v_gene: TRBV5-1; d_gene: -; len: 14; abundance: few
CDR3nt: TGTGCCAGCAGACTAGCGGGGGGAATTACCGGGGAGCTGTTTTTT; CDR3aa: CASRLAGGITGELFF; j_gene: TRBJ2-2; v_gene: TRBV7-9; d_gene: TRBD2; len: 15; abundance: -
CDR3nt: TGTGCCAGCAGGCCCACCGGTACTGAAGCTTTCTTT; CDR3aa: CASRPTGTEAFF; j_gene: TRBJ1-1; v_gene: TRBV2; d_gene: -; len: 12; abundance: few
CDR3nt: TGTGCCAGCAGCCCGCAGGGGAAAGCCTCCTACGAGCAGTACTTC; CDR3aa: CASSPQGKASYEQYF; j_gene: TRBJ2-7; v_gene: TRBV7-2; d_gene: -; len: 15; abundance: -
CDR3nt: TGCAGCCCTGGGGCAGATCACCAAGAGACCCAGTACTTC; CDR3aa: CSPGADHQETQYF; j_gene: TRBJ2-5; v_gene: TRBV29-1; d_gene: -; len: 13; abundance: -
CDR3nt: TGTGCCAGCAGACAGGACGGTATAACGGGGGGATACGAAGAGACCCAGTACTTC; CDR3aa: CASRQDGITGGYEETQYF; j_gene: TRBJ2-5; v_gene: TRBV11-2; d_gene: TRBD2; len: 18; abundance: -
CDR3nt: TGTGCCAGCAGTTACAGGAAGGGACAGGGGCGGAATGAGCAGTTCTTC; CDR3aa: CASSYRKGQGRNEQFF; j_gene: TRBJ2-1; v_gene: TRBV6-5; d_gene: TRBD1; len: 16; abundance: -
CDR3nt: TGTGCCAGCAGCTCCCTCGGGGGTAGAAGTGAAAAACTGTTTTTT; CDR3aa: CASSSLGGRSEKLFF; j_gene: TRBJ1-4; v_gene: TRBV7-9; d_gene: -; len: 15; abundance: -
CDR3nt: TGTGCCAGCAGTCACGAGCAGGGTTCTAATTCACCCCTCCACTTT; CDR3aa: CASSHEQGSNSPLHF; j_gene: TRBJ1-6; v_gene: TRBV5-5; d_gene: -; len: 15; abundance: -
CDR3nt: TGCGCCAGCAGCCAACTAGCGGGGGGACGTTATACGCAGTATTTT; CDR3aa: CASSQLAGGRYTQYF; j_gene: TRBJ2-3; v_gene: TRBV4-1; d_gene: TRBD2; len: 15; abundance: once
CDR3nt: TGTGCCAGCAGCTCCACAGGGGGCGCAGGATACGAGCAGTACTTC; CDR3aa: CASSSTGGAGYEQYF; j_gene: TRBJ2-7; v_gene: TRBV7-2; d_gene: TRBD1; len: 15; abundance: -
CDR3nt: TGTGCCAGCAGCTCCGGGACAGGGTTCTATGGCTACACCTTC; CDR3aa: CASSSGTGFYGYTF; j_gene: TRBJ1-2; v_gene: TRBV7-8; d_gene: TRBD1; len: 14; abundance: -
CDR3nt: TGTGCCAGCGGAAACAGGGGGATTGGGAGGAATGAGCAGTTCTTC; CDR3aa: CASGNRGIGRNEQFF; j_gene: TRBJ2-1; v_gene: TRBV2; d_gene: TRBD1; len: 15; abundance: -
CDR3nt: TGTGCCAGCCGCCCGCCGGTTTTGGAGGGCGATGAGCAGTTCTTC; CDR3aa: CASRPPVLEGDEQFF; j_gene: TRBJ2-1; v_gene: TRBV11-2; d_gene: -; len: 15; abundance: few
CDR3nt: TGTGCCAGCAGCCCTCACCCCCGGGACAGGGGGAGGCCCCTCCACTTT; CDR3aa: CASSPHPRDRGRPLHF; j_gene: TRBJ1-6; v_gene: TRBV5-4; d_gene: TRBD1; len: 16; abundance: -
CDR3nt: TGTGCCAGCCAGGGCGCTAACAGGGGAAACACCATATATTTT; CDR3aa: CASQGANRGNTIYF; j_gene: TRBJ1-3; v_gene: TRBV2; d_gene: -; len: 14; abundance: -
CDR3nt: TGTGCTAGTGGGCTCGGACTCACAACAGATACGCAGTATTTT; CDR3aa: CASGLGLTTDTQYF; j_gene: TRBJ2-3; v_gene: TRBV12-5; d_gene: -; len: 14; abundance: few
CDR3nt: TGTGCCAGCAGCCCGTTGGACAGGGGGCAAGCAGTCAATGAGCAGTTCTTC; CDR3aa: CASSPLDRGQAVNEQFF; j_gene: TRBJ2-1; v_gene: TRBV9; d_gene: TRBD1; len: 17; abundance: -
CDR3nt: TGTGCTAGTGGTACCGGGACAGGGGCTCGCTACGAGCAGTACTTC; CDR3aa: CASGTGTGARYEQYF; j_gene: TRBJ2-7; v_gene: TRBV12-5; d_gene: TRBD1; len: 15; abundance: -
CDR3nt: TGTGCCAGCAGCCGGGGACTAGCGGGAGCTTACAATGAGCAGTTCTTC; CDR3aa: CASSRGLAGAYNEQFF; j_gene: TRBJ2-1; v_gene: TRBV7-6; d_gene: TRBD2; len: 16; abundance: -
CDR3nt: TGTGCCAGCAGTGTTGATGGGGAGAGTAGTGAGCAGTTCTTC; CDR3aa: CASSVDGESSEQFF; j_gene: TRBJ2-1; v_gene: TRBV6-4; d_gene: -; len: 14; abundance: -
CDR3nt: TGTGCCAGCAGCGCCATACAGGGACCCTATAATTCACCCCTCCACTTT; CDR3aa: CASSAIQGPYNSPLHF; j_gene: TRBJ1-6; v_gene: TRBV11-2; d_gene: -; len: 16; abundance: -
CDR3nt: TGTGCCAGCAGATCAGGGTTCGGGGAGCTGTTTTTT; CDR3aa: CASRSGFGELFF; j_gene: TRBJ2-2; v_gene: TRBV28; d_gene: -; len: 12; abundance: -
CDR3nt: TGTGCCAGCAGCTTCCGCGGGGACACAGATACGCAGTATTTT; CDR3aa: CASSFRGDTDTQYF; j_gene: TRBJ2-3; v_gene: TRBV7-3; d_gene: -; len: 14; abundance: -
CDR3nt: TGTGCCAGCAGCGTAGCCGGGAGGACCGGGGAGCTGTTTTTT; CDR3aa: CASSVAGRTGELFF; j_gene: TRBJ2-2; v_gene: TRBV9; d_gene: TRBD2; len: 14; abundance: -
CDR3nt: TGTGCCAGCTCACCGTATACCGGGACAGTCGCCTACGAGCAGTACTTC; CDR3aa: CASSPYTGTVAYEQYF; j_gene: TRBJ2-7; v_gene: TRBV18; d_gene: TRBD1; len: 16; abundance: -
CDR3nt: TGCGCCAGCAGCCCAAAGGACAGGGACAATCAGCCCCAGCATTTT; CDR3aa: CASSPKDRDNQPQHF; j_gene: TRBJ1-5; v_gene: TRBV4-1; d_gene: TRBD1; len: 15; abundance: -
CDR3nt: TGTGCCAGCAGCTTTCATCGGGATGCGAGTTACAATGAGCAGTTCTTC; CDR3aa: CASSFHRDASYNEQFF; j_gene: TRBJ2-1; v_gene: TRBV7-3; d_gene: -; len: 16; abundance: -
CDR3nt: TGTGCCAGCAGCGGGGGGACAGCTTACCAAGAGACCCAGTACTTC; CDR3aa: CASSGGTAYQETQYF; j_gene: TRBJ2-5; v_gene: TRBV9; d_gene: TRBD1; len: 15; abundance: -
CDR3nt: TGTGCCAGCAGCCGACAGGGAAATGAGCAGTTCTTC; CDR3aa: CASSRQGNEQFF; j_gene: TRBJ2-1; v_gene: TRBV7-9; d_gene: TRBD1; len: 12; abundance: -
CDR3nt: TGTGCCAGCTCACCTCCGACAGGGGGCGTTAGCACTGAAGCTTTCTTT; CDR3aa: CASSPPTGGVSTEAFF; j_gene: TRBJ1-1; v_gene: TRBV18; d_gene: TRBD1; len: 16; abundance: -
CDR3nt: TGTGCCAGCAGTACAGCGGGGGGCCTGTACTTC; CDR3aa: CASSTAGGLYF; j_gene: TRBJ2-7; v_gene: TRBV9; d_gene: TRBD2; len: 11; abundance: -